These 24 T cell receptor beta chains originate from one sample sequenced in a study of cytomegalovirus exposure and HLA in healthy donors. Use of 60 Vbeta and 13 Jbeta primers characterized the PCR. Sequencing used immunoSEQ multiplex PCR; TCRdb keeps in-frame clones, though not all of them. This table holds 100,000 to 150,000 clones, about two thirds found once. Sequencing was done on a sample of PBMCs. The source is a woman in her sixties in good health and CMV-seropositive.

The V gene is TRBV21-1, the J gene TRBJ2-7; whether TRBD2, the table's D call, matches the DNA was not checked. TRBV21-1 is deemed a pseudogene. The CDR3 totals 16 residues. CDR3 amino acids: CASSKDQRGASYEQYF. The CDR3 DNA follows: TGTGCCAGCAGCAAAGACCAGCGGGGGGCCTCCTACGAGCAGTACTTC.

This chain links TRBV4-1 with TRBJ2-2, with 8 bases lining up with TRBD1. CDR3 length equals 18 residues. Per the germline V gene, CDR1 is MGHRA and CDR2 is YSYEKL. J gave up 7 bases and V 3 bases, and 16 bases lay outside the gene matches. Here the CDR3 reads CASSHDRGQVETNGELFF. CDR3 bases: TGCGCCAGCAGCCACGACAGGGGACAGGTCGAGACGAACGGGGAGCTGTTTTTT.

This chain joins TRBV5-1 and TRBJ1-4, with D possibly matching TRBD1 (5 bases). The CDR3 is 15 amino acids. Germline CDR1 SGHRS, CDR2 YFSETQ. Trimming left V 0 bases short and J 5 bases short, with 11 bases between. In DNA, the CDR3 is TGCGCCAGCAGCTTGGAGGGGAGGGAGAATGAAAAACTGTTTTTT. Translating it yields CASSLEGRENEKLFF. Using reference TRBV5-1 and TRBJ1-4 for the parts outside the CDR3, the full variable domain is KAGVTQTPRYLIKTRGQQVTLSCSPISGHRSVSWYQQTPGQGLQFLFEYFSETQRNKGNFPGRFSGRQFSNSRSEMNVSTLELGDSALYLCASSLEGRENEKLFFGSGTQLSVL.

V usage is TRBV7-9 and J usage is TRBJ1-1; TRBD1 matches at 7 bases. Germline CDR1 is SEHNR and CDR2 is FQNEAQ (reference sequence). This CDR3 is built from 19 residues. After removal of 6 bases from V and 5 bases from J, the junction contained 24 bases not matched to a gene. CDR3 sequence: CASSPLVGQATYRDTEAFF. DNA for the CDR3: TGTGCCAGCAGTCCTTTGGTTGGACAGGCCACGTATAGGGATACTGAAGCTTTCTTT.

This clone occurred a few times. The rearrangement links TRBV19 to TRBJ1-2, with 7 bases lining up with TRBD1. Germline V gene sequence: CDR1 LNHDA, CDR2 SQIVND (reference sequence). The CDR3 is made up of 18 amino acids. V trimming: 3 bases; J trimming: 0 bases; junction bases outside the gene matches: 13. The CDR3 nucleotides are TGTGCCAGTAGTATGGCCCCAGGGACAGCCCATCCTAACTATGGCTACACCTTC. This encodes CASSMAPGTAHPNYGYTF.

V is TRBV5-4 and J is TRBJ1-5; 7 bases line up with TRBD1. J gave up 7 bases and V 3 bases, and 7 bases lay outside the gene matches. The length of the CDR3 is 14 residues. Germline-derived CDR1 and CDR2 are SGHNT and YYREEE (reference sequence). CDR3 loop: CASSSQDRTQPQHF. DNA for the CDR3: TGTGCCAGCAGCTCCCAGGACAGGACCCAGCCCCAGCATTTT.

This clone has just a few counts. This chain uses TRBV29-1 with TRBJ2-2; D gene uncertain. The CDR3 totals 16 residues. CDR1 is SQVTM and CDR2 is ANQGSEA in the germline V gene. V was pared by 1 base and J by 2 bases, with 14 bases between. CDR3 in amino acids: CSVEAPDLDNTGELFF. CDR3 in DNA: TGCAGCGTTGAAGCCCCAGATCTTGATAACACCGGGGAGCTGTTTTTT.

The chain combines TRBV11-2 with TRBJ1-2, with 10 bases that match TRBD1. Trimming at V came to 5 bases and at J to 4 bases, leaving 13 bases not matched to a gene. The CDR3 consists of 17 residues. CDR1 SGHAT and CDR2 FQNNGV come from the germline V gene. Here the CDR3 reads CASSRTGTGVPGYGYTF. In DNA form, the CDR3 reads TGTGCCAGCAGCAGAACCGGGACAGGGGTCCCCGGCTATGGCTACACCTTC. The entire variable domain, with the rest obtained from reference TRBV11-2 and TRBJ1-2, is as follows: EAGVAQSPRYKIIEKRQSVAFWCNPISGHATLYWYQQILGQGPKLLIQFQNNGVVDDSQLPKDRFSAERLKGVDSTLKIQPAKLEDSAVYLCASSRTGTGVPGYGYTFGSGTRLTVV.

The CDR3 region is CASSLAPGTGGNTEAFF. As DNA, the CDR3 is TGCGCCAGCAGTCTGGCCCCCGGGACAGGGGGCAACACTGAAGCTTTCTTT. The V and J genes are TRBV5-1 and TRBJ1-1, with TRBD1 matching 12 bases. The CDR3 totals 17 residues. J lost 2 bases, V lost 5 bases, and 10 bases had no gene match. CDR1 is SGHRS and CDR2 is YFSETQ in the germline V gene.

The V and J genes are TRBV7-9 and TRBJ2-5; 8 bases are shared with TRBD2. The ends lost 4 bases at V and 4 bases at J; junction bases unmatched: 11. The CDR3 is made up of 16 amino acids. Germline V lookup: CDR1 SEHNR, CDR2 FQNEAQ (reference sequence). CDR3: CASSSGFSGGGETQYF. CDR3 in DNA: TGTGCCAGCAGCTCGGGGTTTTCGGGAGGGGGAGAGACCCAGTACTTC. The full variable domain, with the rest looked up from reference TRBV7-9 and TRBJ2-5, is DTGVSQNPRHKITKRGQNVTFRCDPISEHNRLYWYRQTLGQGPEFLTYFQNEAQLEKSRLLSDRFSAERPKGSFSTLEIQRTEQGDSAMYLCASSSGFSGGGETQYFGPGTRLLVL.

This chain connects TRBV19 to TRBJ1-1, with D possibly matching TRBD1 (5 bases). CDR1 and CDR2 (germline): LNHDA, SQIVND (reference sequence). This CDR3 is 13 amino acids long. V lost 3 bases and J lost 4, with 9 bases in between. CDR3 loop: CASSMSGGTEAFF. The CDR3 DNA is TGTGCCAGTAGTATGTCGGGGGGCACTGAAGCTTTCTTT.

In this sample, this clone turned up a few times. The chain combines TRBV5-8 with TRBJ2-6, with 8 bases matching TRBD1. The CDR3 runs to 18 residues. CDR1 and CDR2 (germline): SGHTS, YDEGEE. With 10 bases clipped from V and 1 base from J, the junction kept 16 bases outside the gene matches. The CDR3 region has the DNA TGTGCCTGTGGACAGGGAGGTATTAGGTTATCTGGGGCCAACGTCCTGACTTTC. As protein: CACGQGGIRLSGANVLTF.

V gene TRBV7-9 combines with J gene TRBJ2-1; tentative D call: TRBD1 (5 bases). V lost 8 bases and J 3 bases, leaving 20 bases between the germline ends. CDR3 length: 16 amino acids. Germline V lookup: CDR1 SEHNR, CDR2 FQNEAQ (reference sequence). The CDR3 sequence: CASGDEKGSGYNEQFF. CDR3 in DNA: TGTGCCAGCGGAGATGAAAAGGGGTCTGGCTACAATGAGCAGTTCTTC. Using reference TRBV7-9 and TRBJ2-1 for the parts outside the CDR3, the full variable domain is DTGVSQNPRHKITKRGQNVTFRCDPISEHNRLYWYRQTLGQGPEFLTYFQNEAQLEKSRLLSDRFSAERPKGSFSTLEIQRTEQGDSAMYLCASGDEKGSGYNEQFFGPGTRLTVL.

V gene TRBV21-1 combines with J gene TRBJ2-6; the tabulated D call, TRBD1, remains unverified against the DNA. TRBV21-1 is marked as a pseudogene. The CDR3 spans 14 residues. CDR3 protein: CASSGTDGANVLTF. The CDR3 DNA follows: TGTGCCAGCAGCGGGACAGATGGGGCCAACGTCCTGACTTTC.

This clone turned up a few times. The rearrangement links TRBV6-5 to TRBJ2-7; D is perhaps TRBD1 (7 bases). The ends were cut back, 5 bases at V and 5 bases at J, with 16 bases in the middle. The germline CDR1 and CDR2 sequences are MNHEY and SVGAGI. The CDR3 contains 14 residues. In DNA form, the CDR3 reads TGTGCCAGCAGTACCCCGGAGGGGGCCCACGAGCAGTACTTC. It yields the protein CASSTPEGAHEQYF.

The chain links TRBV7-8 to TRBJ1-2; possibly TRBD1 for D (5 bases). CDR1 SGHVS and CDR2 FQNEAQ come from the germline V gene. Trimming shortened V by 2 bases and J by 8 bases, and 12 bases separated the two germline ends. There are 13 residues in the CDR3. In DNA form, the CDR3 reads TGTGCCAGCAGCTTACAGGGCTTGGACGGCTACACCTTC. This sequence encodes CASSLQGLDGYTF.

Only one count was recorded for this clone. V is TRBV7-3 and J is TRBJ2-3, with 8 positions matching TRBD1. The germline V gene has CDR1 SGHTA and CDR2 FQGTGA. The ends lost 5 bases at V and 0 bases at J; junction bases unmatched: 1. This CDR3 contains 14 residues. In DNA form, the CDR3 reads TGTGCCAGCAGCGGGGACAGGAGCACAGATACGCAGTATTTT. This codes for CASSGDRSTDTQYF.

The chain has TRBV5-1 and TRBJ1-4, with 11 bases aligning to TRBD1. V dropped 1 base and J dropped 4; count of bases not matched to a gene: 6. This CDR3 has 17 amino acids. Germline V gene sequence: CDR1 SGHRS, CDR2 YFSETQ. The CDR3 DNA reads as TGCGCCAGCAGCTTGAATGGGGACAGGGGGAGTAATGAAAAACTGTTTTTT. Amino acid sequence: CASSLNGDRGSNEKLFF.

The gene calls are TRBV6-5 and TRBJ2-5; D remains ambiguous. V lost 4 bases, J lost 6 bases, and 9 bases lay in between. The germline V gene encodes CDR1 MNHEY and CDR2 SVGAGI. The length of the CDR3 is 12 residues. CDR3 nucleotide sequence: TGTGCCAGCAGTTCCTACTTGAAGACCCAGTACTTC. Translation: CASSSYLKTQYF.

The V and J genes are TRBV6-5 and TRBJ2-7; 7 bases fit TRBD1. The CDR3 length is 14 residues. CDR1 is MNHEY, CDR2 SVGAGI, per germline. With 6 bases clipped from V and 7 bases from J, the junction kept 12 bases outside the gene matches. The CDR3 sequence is CASRTGTVFGEQYF. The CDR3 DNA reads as TGTGCCAGCAGAACCGGGACAGTCTTTGGGGAGCAGTACTTC.

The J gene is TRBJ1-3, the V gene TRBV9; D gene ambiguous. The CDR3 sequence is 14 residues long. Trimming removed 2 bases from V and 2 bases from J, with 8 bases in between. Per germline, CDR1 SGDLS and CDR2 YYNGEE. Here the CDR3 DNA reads TGTGCCAGCAGCGTTTGGCCAGCTGGAAACACCATATATTTT. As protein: CASSVWPAGNTIYF.

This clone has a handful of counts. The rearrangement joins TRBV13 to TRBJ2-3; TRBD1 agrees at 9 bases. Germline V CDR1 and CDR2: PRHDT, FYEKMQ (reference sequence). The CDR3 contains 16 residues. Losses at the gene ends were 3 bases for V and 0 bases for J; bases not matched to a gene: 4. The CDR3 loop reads CASSFVQGASTDTQYF. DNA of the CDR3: TGTGCCAGCAGCTTCGTACAGGGGGCCAGCACAGATACGCAGTATTTT.

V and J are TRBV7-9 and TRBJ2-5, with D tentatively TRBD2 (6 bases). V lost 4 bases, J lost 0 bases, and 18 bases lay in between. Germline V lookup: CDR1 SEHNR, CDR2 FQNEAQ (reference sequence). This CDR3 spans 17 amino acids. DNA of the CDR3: TGTGCCAGCAGCTCAGCCGGGACTTTTTCGTACCAAGAGACCCAGTACTTC. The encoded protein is CASSSAGTFSYQETQYF.

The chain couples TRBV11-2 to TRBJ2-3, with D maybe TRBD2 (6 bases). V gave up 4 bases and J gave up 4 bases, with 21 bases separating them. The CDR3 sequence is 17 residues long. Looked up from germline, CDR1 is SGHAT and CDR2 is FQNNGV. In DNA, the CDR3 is TGTGCCAGCAGCTGGTATCCGGGACGCAGGGACTCAGATACGCAGTATTTT. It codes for CASSWYPGRRDSDTQYF.